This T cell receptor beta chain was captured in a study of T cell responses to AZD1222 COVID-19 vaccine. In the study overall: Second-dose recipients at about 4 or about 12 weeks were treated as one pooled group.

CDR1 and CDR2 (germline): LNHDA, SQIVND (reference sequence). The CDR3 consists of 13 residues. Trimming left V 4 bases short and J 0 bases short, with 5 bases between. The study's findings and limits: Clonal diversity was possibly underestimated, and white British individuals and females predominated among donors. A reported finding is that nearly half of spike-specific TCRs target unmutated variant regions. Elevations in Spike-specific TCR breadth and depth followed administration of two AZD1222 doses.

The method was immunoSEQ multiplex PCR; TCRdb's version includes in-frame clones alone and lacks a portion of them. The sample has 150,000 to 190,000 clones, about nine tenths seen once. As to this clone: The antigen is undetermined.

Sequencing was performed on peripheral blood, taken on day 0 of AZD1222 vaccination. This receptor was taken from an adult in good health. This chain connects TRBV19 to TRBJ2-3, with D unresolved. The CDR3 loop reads CASSRASTDTQYF. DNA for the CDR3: TGTGCCAGTAGTAGGGCTAGCACAGATACGCAGTATTTT.